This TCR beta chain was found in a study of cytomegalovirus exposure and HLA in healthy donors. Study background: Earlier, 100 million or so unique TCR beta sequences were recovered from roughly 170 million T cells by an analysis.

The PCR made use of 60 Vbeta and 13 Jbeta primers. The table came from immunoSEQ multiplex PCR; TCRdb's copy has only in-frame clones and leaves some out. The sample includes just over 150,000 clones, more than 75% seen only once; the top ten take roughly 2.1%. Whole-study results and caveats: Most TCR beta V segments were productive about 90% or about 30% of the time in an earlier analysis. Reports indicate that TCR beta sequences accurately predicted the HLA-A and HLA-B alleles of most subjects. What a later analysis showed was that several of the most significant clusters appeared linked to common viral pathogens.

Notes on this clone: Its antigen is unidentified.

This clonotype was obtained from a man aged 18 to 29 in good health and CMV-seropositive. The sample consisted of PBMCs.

The CDR3 region is CASSWDRATGYTF. Here the CDR3 DNA reads TGCGCCAGCAGCTGGGACAGGGCGACTGGCTACACCTTC. The chain recombines TRBV4-1 with TRBJ1-2, with TRBD1 matching over 9 bases. The CDR3 spans 13 residues. With V trimmed by 5 bases and J by 7 bases, 5 bases remained unmatched. Germline V gene sequence: CDR1 MGHRA, CDR2 YSYEKL.